This T cell receptor (beta chain) was obtained from a study of shared clonotypes between healthy human individuals. Looking at the study overall: The people who gave samples were two women and three men aged 18 to 49.

Deletions cut 1 base from V and 0 bases from J, with 10 bases between. The CDR3 runs 15 residues. CDR1 SGHRS and CDR2 YFSETQ come from the germline V gene. This clone was counted once. TCRdb's table, derived via immunoSEQ multiplex PCR, lists solely in-frame clones and lacks some. The sample yields about 2.4 million clones, approximately 93% seen once. The rearrangement links TRBV5-1 to TRBJ1-1; D gene ambiguous. The sample was naive CD4+ T cells from PBMCs. The subset denotes: CD45RA+ positively selected. The receptor was isolated from a young man in good health. Some clones in this sample may be carry-over from other donors' samples. The CDR3 is CASSLLDPLNTEAFF. For the CDR3, the DNA is TGCGCCAGCAGCTTGTTAGATCCTTTGAACACTGAAGCTTTCTTT.